These 21 T cell receptor beta chains were sequenced from one sample in a study of OX40 agonist ivuxolimab in advanced cancers. The data were produced by immunoSEQ multiplex PCR, yet TCRdb's version contains in-frame clones alone and is incomplete. Of about 53,000 clones in the sample, approximately 90% are singletons; the top ten hold about 1.5%. The starting material was CD4+ or CD8+ T cells sorted from blood, obtained in a trial of the OX40 agonist ivuxolimab. All receptors come from an adult with an advanced solid tumor such as melanoma, head and neck, liver or kidney cancer.

The rearrangement uses TRBV14 and TRBJ2-7; D may be TRBD1 (6 bases). The CDR3 runs 13 residues. The V gene's germline CDR1 is SGHDN and CDR2 FVKESK. V was cut by 4 bases and J by 4 bases, with 11 bases left in between. DNA of the CDR3: TGTGCCAGCAGCCTGTCACAGGGATACGAGCAGTACTTC. This encodes CASSLSQGYEQYF.

The chain recombines TRBV29-1 with TRBJ1-1; D is ambiguous. The CDR3 runs 12 residues. Trimming removed 4 bases at V and 1 base at J, with 7 bases between. CDR1 is SQVTM and CDR2 is ANQGSEA in the germline V gene. The CDR3 sequence: CSVGVQNTEAFF. The CDR3 DNA reads as TGCAGCGTTGGAGTCCAGAACACTGAAGCTTTCTTT.

The chain uses TRBV5-4 and TRBJ2-2, with no clear D. The germline gives CDR1 SGHNT, CDR2 YYREEE (reference sequence). This CDR3 is built from 13 residues. V was cut by 2 bases and J by 5 bases, with 7 bases left in between. CDR3 protein: CASSLSFTGELFF. The CDR3 DNA reads as TGTGCCAGCAGCTTAAGCTTTACCGGGGAGCTGTTTTTT.

The chain recombines TRBV30 with TRBJ1-5; D is unresolved. This CDR3 is built from 13 residues. Germline CDR1 reads GTSNPN; CDR2 reads SVGIG (reference sequence). Trimming took 8 bases from V and 1 from J, leaving 12 bases between them. The CDR3 region has the DNA TGTGCCCACGCAAAGGACAGCAATCAGCCCCAGCATTTT. Amino acid sequence: CAHAKDSNQPQHF.

The chain has TRBV9 and TRBJ2-1; TRBD1 matches at 7 bases. Trimming took 0 bases from V and 6 from J; bases not matched to a gene: 3. This CDR3 comprises 14 residues. Germline V gene sequence: CDR1 SGDLS, CDR2 YYNGEE. The CDR3 here is CASSVVTGVNEQFF. The CDR3, as DNA: TGTGCCAGCAGCGTAGTTACAGGGGTCAATGAGCAGTTCTTC.

V usage is TRBV30 and J usage is TRBJ2-1; no clear D gene. The germline V gene encodes CDR1 GTSNPN and CDR2 SVGIG (reference sequence). The V end lost 0 bases, the J end lost 8 bases, and 14 bases lay between the germline ends. CDR3 length: 14 amino acids. The CDR3, as DNA: TGTGCCTGGAGTGTACCCAGGATTGGGTATGAGCAGTTCTTC. Translation: CAWSVPRIGYEQFF.

This chain joins TRBV5-1 and TRBJ1-2; the D is unclear. CDR1 SGHRS and CDR2 YFSETQ come from the germline V gene. The CDR3 consists of 13 residues. V lost 9 bases to trimming and J lost 6 bases, with 18 bases between them. The CDR3 nucleotides are TGCGCCACCCGGGCCTCGACAATGGATGGCTACACCTTC. Its translation is CATRASTMDGYTF.

This chain links TRBV28 with TRBJ2-2; D call uncertain. With 5 bases removed from V and 4 bases from J, the gap between germline ends came to 8 bases. The CDR3 is 13 residues long. CDR1 and CDR2 from the germline V gene are MDHEN and SYDVKM. CDR3 DNA: TGTGCCAGCAGTGTACAGAGCACCGGGGAGCTGTTTTTT. It codes for CASSVQSTGELFF.

CDR3 in DNA: TGTGCCAGCAGTTTAGTCGGGACAGCTAACACTGAAGCTTTCTTT. It yields the protein CASSLVGTANTEAFF. This chain uses TRBV28 with TRBJ1-1, with 7 bases that match TRBD1. Trimming cost V 2 bases and J 2 bases; bases outside gene matches: 5. From germline, CDR1 is MDHEN and CDR2 SYDVKM. The CDR3 loop spans 15 amino acids.

The J gene is TRBJ2-7, the V gene TRBV9; D perhaps matches TRBD2 (6 bases). V gave up 3 bases and J gave up 9 bases, with 19 bases separating them. Germline CDR1 reads SGDLS; CDR2 reads YYNGEE. The CDR3 loop spans 14 amino acids. As DNA, the CDR3 is TGTGCCAGCAGCGCTGGGACTCCCACCTCAGGGCAGTACTTC. This translates into CASSAGTPTSGQYF.

The rearrangement uses TRBV11-2 and TRBJ2-1, with 8 bases fitting TRBD2. V lost 5 bases, J lost 2 bases, and 8 bases stayed unmatched. CDR3 length equals 16 residues. Germline values: CDR1 SGHAT, CDR2 FQNNGV. CDR3 in DNA: TGTGCCAGCAGCCCAGATCGGGGGGGACCCTACAATGAGCAGTTCTTC. Amino acid sequence: CASSPDRGGPYNEQFF. The whole variable domain, remainder taken from reference TRBV11-2 and TRBJ2-1, is EAGVAQSPRYKIIEKRQSVAFWCNPISGHATLYWYQQILGQGPKLLIQFQNNGVVDDSQLPKDRFSAERLKGVDSTLKIQPAKLEDSAVYLCASSPDRGGPYNEQFFGPGTRLTVL.

The rearrangement links TRBV6-5 to TRBJ1-1, with a weak D call TRBD1 (6 bases). The CDR3 covers 14 residues. The germline gives CDR1 MNHEY, CDR2 SVGAGI. V lost 1 base to trimming and J lost 1 base, with 7 bases between them. The CDR3: CASSYLTGNTEAFF. The DNA for the CDR3 is TGTGCCAGCAGTTACTTGACAGGGAACACTGAAGCTTTCTTT.

This chain connects TRBV10-3 to TRBJ1-3; D not certain. The V end was cut by 4 bases, the J end by 0 bases, with 7 bases between. CDR1 and CDR2 (germline): ENHRY, SYGVKD. The CDR3 runs to 14 residues. CDR3 sequence reads: CAISGQFSGNTIYF. The CDR3 nucleotides are TGTGCCATCAGTGGACAATTCTCTGGAAACACCATATATTTT.

CDR3 loop: CASRTDRVGSPLHF. In DNA, the CDR3 is TGTGCCAGCAGAACCGACAGGGTCGGATCACCCCTCCACTTT. The chain combines TRBV27 with TRBJ1-6, with TRBD1 matching 7 bases. The CDR3 spans 14 residues. The V segment lost 6 bases and the J segment 10 bases; nucleotides outside the gene matches: 9. CDR1 is MNHEY and CDR2 is SMNVEV in the germline V gene (reference sequence).

The chain uses TRBV15 and TRBJ2-5; D gene uncertain. Trimming removed 0 bases at V and 2 bases at J, with 7 bases between. Germline V gene data show CDR1 as LNHNV and CDR2 as YYDKDF (reference sequence). This CDR3 spans 14 amino acids. CDR3 amino acids: CATSRDTAQETQYF. CDR3 coding DNA: TGTGCCACCAGCAGAGACACAGCACAAGAGACCCAGTACTTC.

The chain uses TRBV5-4 and TRBJ2-1, with a tentative D call TRBD2 (6 bases). The length of the CDR3 is 16 residues. Germline assignment: CDR1 SGHNT and CDR2 YYREEE (reference sequence). Trimming shortened V by 4 bases and J by 1 base, and 15 bases separated the two germline ends. CDR3 DNA: TGTGCCAGCAGCAGACTAGTGAAGGGGTCCTACAATGAGCAGTTCTTC. It yields the protein CASSRLVKGSYNEQFF.

The chain employs TRBV6-5 and TRBJ2-7, with D hard to call. V gave up 6 bases and J gave up 0 bases, with 9 bases separating them. This CDR3 has 13 residues. Germline values: CDR1 MNHEY, CDR2 SVGAGI. CDR3 in amino acids: CASSRRNSYEQYF. The CDR3 region has the DNA TGTGCCAGCAGCCGGAGAAACTCCTACGAGCAGTACTTC.

V gene TRBV6-6 combines with J gene TRBJ1-2; a weak D match, TRBD1 (6 bases). The CDR3 extends over 13 amino acids. Trimming left V 4 bases short and J 8 bases short, with 14 bases between. The germline V gene has CDR1 MNHNY and CDR2 SVGAGI (reference sequence). CDR3 sequence reads: CASSSRTVDGYTF. In DNA, the CDR3 is TGTGCCAGCAGTTCGCGGACAGTTGACGGCTACACCTTC.

The V gene is TRBV9, the J gene TRBJ2-3; 7 bases line up with TRBD1. Looked up from germline, CDR1 is SGDLS and CDR2 is YYNGEE. V was clipped by 0 bases and J by 3 bases; unmatched bases: 1. The CDR3 consists of 14 residues. CDR3 loop: CASSVGTGTDTQYF. The CDR3 DNA follows: TGTGCCAGCAGCGTAGGGACAGGAACAGATACGCAGTATTTT.

This rearrangement joins TRBV30 to TRBJ1-2; D call uncertain. Trimming took 0 bases from V and 4 from J, leaving 9 bases between them. The CDR3 runs 13 residues. Germline assignment: CDR1 GTSNPN and CDR2 SVGIG (reference sequence). The chain's CDR3 is CAWSVSEFYGYTF. CDR3 in DNA: TGTGCCTGGAGTGTATCCGAATTCTATGGCTACACCTTC.

This chain joins TRBV21-1 and TRBJ1-4. TRBV21-1 is termed a pseudogene. The CDR3 is made up of 15 amino acids. The chain's CDR3 is CASSKARGKGEKLFF. In nucleotides, the CDR3 is TGTGCCAGCAGCAAAGCGCGGGGGAAGGGGGAAAAACTGTTTTTT.